This T cell receptor beta chain was identified in a study of human thymus T cells. TCRdb's table, derived via immunoSEQ multiplex PCR, lists solely in-frame clones and lacks some. Of some 46,000 clones detected, around 94% appear once; the ten largest clones hold approximately 0.13%. Infants served as donors; they were healthy and Finnish and were having corrective surgery for congenital heart defects. During surgery, about 0.45-1 mL peripheral blood was drawn from four of eight donors. All available leukocytes, rather than a set cell count, yielded the blood DNA. The CDR3 totals 14 residues. The germline CDR1 and CDR2 sequences are SGHNT and YYREEE (reference sequence). Trimming pared 3 bases from V and 2 bases from J, leaving 11 bases between. This clone was seen a single time.

The sequence came from a boy younger than two with a congenital heart defect but otherwise immunologically healthy. What was sequenced was blood. This sequence joins TRBV5-4 and TRBJ1-2; weak D call: TRBD1 (5 bases). CDR3 nucleotide sequence: TGTGCCAGCAGCTCCGGGACGTCCAACTATGGCTACACCTTC. Its protein is CASSSGTSNYGYTF.